This is a list of T cell receptor beta chains from one sample in a study of cytomegalovirus exposure and HLA in healthy donors. The method was immunoSEQ multiplex PCR; TCRdb's version includes in-frame clones alone and lacks a portion of them. The sample holds about 130,000 clones, about 90% seen once. Specimen: PBMCs. The receptors derive from a man aged 30-40 years in good health and CMV-seronegative. The conserved cysteine and the conserved F or W are not part of the CDR3 here. Fields, in order: V gene, CDR3 protein.

v_gene: TRBV6-5; CDR3aa: ASSYQGASYEQY
v_gene: TRBV9; CDR3aa: ASSEGGLQETQY
v_gene: TRBV19; CDR3aa: ASNWRTGDNEQF
v_gene: TRBV11-3; CDR3aa: ASSHRTGGAAETQY
v_gene: TRBV5-1; CDR3aa: ASSPADGTGPTPLH
v_gene: TRBV5-1; CDR3aa: ASSLLQPGMQETQY
v_gene: TRBV2; CDR3aa: ASSPDRGHYEQY
v_gene: TRBV28; CDR3aa: ASSLSSDRVPGYT
v_gene: TRBV18; CDR3aa: ASSPATSGGDSEQF
v_gene: TRBV11-2; CDR3aa: ASSLDRAQPQH
v_gene: TRBV19; CDR3aa: ASSMAGNGDGYT
v_gene: TRBV29-1; CDR3aa: SVEEQPDLQGAF
v_gene: TRBV4-1; CDR3aa: ASSRGTGEQETQY
v_gene: TRBV25-1; CDR3aa: ASSDQKTGEVSPLH
v_gene: TRBV9; CDR3aa: ASSVGGHFDEQY
v_gene: TRBV5-8; CDR3aa: ASSLARDRWSRQY